This T cell receptor beta chain was sequenced for a study of vaccination effects on CD4 cells after COVID-19. The study's findings and limits: The study dataset contains few convalescent patients and includes no early post-infection timepoints. Clones arising from infection and from vaccination showed marked clonal contraction late after vaccination.

In regard to this clone: As yet, its antigen is unknown.

Sequencing in the ViraFEST assay came after antigen-specific CD4+ T cells had been expanded with viral peptide pools, which were used to stimulate PBMC. Following an approximately eleven-day culture, CD4+ T cells were purified. The vaccine recipients had no prior SARS-CoV-2 infection, with negative nucleocapsid antibodies. On both days 3 and 7, half of the culture medium was replaced with IL-2 medium. Germline V gives CDR1 SEHNR, CDR2 FQNEAQ (reference sequence). The V gene end was trimmed by 5 bases and the J gene end by 8 bases; junction bases not matched to a gene: 17. This CDR3 comprises 16 residues. The repertoire was sequenced with immunoSEQ multiplex PCR; TCRdb's copy has only in-frame clones and lacks some. The sample holds tens of thousands of clones, about 68% seen once.

The sample consisted of CD4+ T cells from PBMCs cultured with HCoV-NL63 spike peptides, taken before COVID-19 vaccination. The rearrangement uses TRBV7-9 and TRBJ1-2; the match to TRBD1 covers 7 bases. The clonotype was recovered from a human donor who received a COVID-19 vaccine. The CDR3 loop reads CASSPSLEGAGRGYTF. The CDR3 coding sequence is TGTGCCAGCAGCCCGAGTCTGGAGGGGGCAGGGAGAGGCTACACCTTC.